This T cell receptor (beta chain) was recorded in a study of shared clonotypes between healthy human individuals. Study-wide results and limits: Clonotypes which were not shared had lower generation probabilities than clonotypes that all four donors shared. Rarefaction revealed incomplete sorted-subset sequencing despite large depth.

CDR1 is LNHDA and CDR2 is SQIVND in the germline V gene (reference sequence). With 1 base removed from V and 2 bases from J, the gap between germline ends came to 5 bases. CDR3 length equals 13 residues. Naive CD8 cells, CD45RO-negative and positively selected for CCR7, excluded terminally differentiated effector memory CD45RA+ cells. Remarks on this clone: The antigen is not known.

In replicate PCRs of sorted subsets, roughly 200 ng DNA, approximately 30,000 T cell genomes, was used. Sequenced by immunoSEQ multiplex PCR; TCRdb stores in-frame clones only, minus some. The sample records some 580,000 clones, about 98% being singletons. The material sequenced was naive CD8+ T cells sorted from blood. The chain couples TRBV19 to TRBJ2-5; D unclear. The receptor was derived from a man aged 30 to 45 in good health. The CDR3 nucleotides are TGTGCCAGTAGTATAGTGGGGCAAGAGACCCAGTACTTC. As protein: CASSIVGQETQYF.